One and the same sample provided the 8 T cell receptor beta chains below, sequenced in a study of T cell responses to AZD1222 COVID-19 vaccine. Measured with immunoSEQ multiplex PCR; TCRdb has only the in-frame clones, and not every one. The repertoire holds roughly 72,000 clones, with 70% to 90% as singletons. Material: peripheral blood, obtained 28 days after the second dose of the MenACWY control vaccine. These receptors came from an adult who received the MenACWY meningococcal vaccine as a control.

The J gene is TRBJ2-5, the V gene TRBV7-3, with 9 bases identical to TRBD1. Losses at the gene ends were 1 base for V and 4 bases for J; bases not matched to a gene: 4. Looked up from germline, CDR1 is SGHTA and CDR2 is FQGTGA. The CDR3 loop spans 15 amino acids. The CDR3 nucleotides read TGTGCCAGCAGCTTAAGGCCGGGACAGGGAGAGACCCAGTACTTC. This codes for CASSLRPGQGETQYF. Filled out from reference TRBV7-3 and TRBJ2-5, the complete variable domain reads GAGVSQTPSNKVTEKGKYVELRCDPISGHTALYWYRQSLGQGPEFLIYFQGTGAADDSGLPNDRFFAVRPEGSVSTLKIQRTERGDSAVYLCASSLRPGQGETQYFGPGTRLLVL.

Concerning this clone itself: A read error is possible here, since a much larger clone lies one base away. In the same sample, other DNA sequences code for this CDR3. The J gene is TRBJ2-5, the V gene TRBV15; TRBD1 matches 10 bases. After removal of 4 bases from V and 3 bases from J, the junction contained 2 bases not matched to a gene. The CDR3 runs to 14 residues. Germline-derived CDR1 and CDR2 are LNHNV and YYDKDF (reference sequence). The DNA for the CDR3 is TGTGCCACCAGCACTGGGACAGGGGAAGAGACCCAGTACTTC. Amino acids: CATSTGTGEETQYF.

The chain combines TRBV11-2 with TRBJ2-5; D perhaps matches TRBD1 (6 bases). The CDR3 consists of 15 residues. The V end lost 0 bases, the J end lost 2 bases, and 10 bases lay between the germline ends. Germline-derived CDR1 and CDR2 are SGHAT and FQNNGV. CDR3 DNA sequence: TGTGCCAGCAGCTTAGAATGGGGGCGACAAGAGACCCAGTACTTC. Translation: CASSLEWGRQETQYF. Full variable domain (rest looked up from reference TRBV11-2 and TRBJ2-5): EAGVAQSPRYKIIEKRQSVAFWCNPISGHATLYWYQQILGQGPKLLIQFQNNGVVDDSQLPKDRFSAERLKGVDSTLKIQPAKLEDSAVYLCASSLEWGRQETQYFGPGTRLLVL.

The chain recombines TRBV11-2 with TRBJ1-1; no clear D. CDR1 is SGHAT and CDR2 is FQNNGV in the germline V gene. The CDR3 length is 16 residues. Between the trimmed V and J ends, which lost 0 bases and 5 bases, there was a span of 16 bases. The CDR3 coding sequence is TGTGCCAGCAGCTTAGATCAAAGCAGACTGGGTACTGAAGCTTTCTTT. Translating gives CASSLDQSRLGTEAFF.

This clone was detected once. The chain combines TRBV5-1 with TRBJ1-4, with TRBD1 as a possible D gene (5 bases). The CDR3 extends over 15 amino acids. V lost 6 bases, J lost 6 bases, and 18 bases lay in between. Germline CDR1 reads SGHRS; CDR2 reads YFSETQ. CDR3 sequence: CASTPWGEEDEKLFF. The CDR3 DNA follows: TGCGCCAGCACCCCGTGGGGGGAGGAGGATGAAAAACTGTTTTTT.

The rearrangement uses TRBV7-2 and TRBJ2-1; 7 nucleotides match TRBD1. V lost 6 bases and J lost 4; bases outside the gene matches: 9. There are 15 residues in the CDR3. Germline CDR1 reads SGHTA; CDR2 reads FQGNSA. In nucleotides, the CDR3 is TGTGCCAGCAGGCCCACGGGACAGCCATACAATGAGCAGTTCTTC. Translation: CASRPTGQPYNEQFF.

The rearrangement joins TRBV2 to TRBJ2-2, with D perhaps TRBD1 (5 bases). The V gene's germline CDR1 is SNHLY and CDR2 FYNNEI. Trimming pared 9 bases from V and 0 bases from J, leaving 11 bases between. The CDR3 totals 14 residues. CDR3 amino acids: CASFRQTNTGELFF. Written as DNA, the CDR3 is TGTGCCAGTTTTAGACAGACGAACACCGGGGAGCTGTTTTTT.

The J gene is TRBJ2-1, the V gene TRBV7-2; 9 positions agree with TRBD2. The CDR3 is 15 amino acids. V lost 5 bases to trimming and J lost 10 bases; unmatched junction nucleotides: 12. The germline gives CDR1 SGHTA, CDR2 FQGNSA. The CDR3 sequence is CASSPYGGGALEQFF. CDR3 DNA: TGTGCCAGCAGCCCCTACGGCGGGGGGGCCTTGGAGCAGTTCTTC.